This TCR beta chain was sequenced for a study of T cell clonality in common variable immunodeficiency. The study's findings and limits: CVID subjects showed higher TCRbeta clonality than healthy controls. CVID patient heterogeneity limited repertoire-clinical complication correlations.

Germline V gene lookup returns CDR1 GTSNPN and CDR2 SVGIG (reference sequence). This CDR3 comprises 13 residues. This clone turned up a few times. As yet, its antigen is unknown. Coverage ceases 3 residues before the CDR3 finishes, and the germline J gene fills in the end. Method: immunoSEQ multiplex PCR; TCRdb's copy keeps in-frame clones and lacks some. Observed in the sample are more than 45,000 clones, none of them singletons. The rearrangement joins TRBV30 to TRBJ1-2; possibly TRBD1 for D (5 bases). The sample was peripheral blood mononuclear cells. This clonotype was sampled from a person aged 18 to 69 in good health. The CDR3 loop is CAWNSGPGDDYTF. The CDR3 DNA, read in part, is TGTGCCTGGAATTCAGGGCCGGGCGACGAC.